The 7 T cell receptor beta chains in this list originate from one sample, sequenced in a study of blood T cells in healthy people across ages. With a J-beta primer mix and a sample-barcoded 5' primer, a second PCR ran about 7 to 11 cycles. TCRdb reprocessed the 5' RACE reads via MiXCR and lists one record per CDR3 protein. The sample has more than 900,000 distinct CDR3 sequences, approximately 26% seen once; the top ten hold 0.75%. These records were also assigned to another study, of T cells of mothers and their children.

Sequenced: blood. Receptor source: a girl under 10 years old in good health.

The chain is built from TRBV11-2 and TRBJ1-4; perhaps TRBD1 as D (5 bases). CDR3 size: 14 residues. The V gene's germline CDR1 is SGHAT and CDR2 FQNNGV. V lost 6 bases and J lost 7, with 15 bases in between. The CDR3 loop reads CASRLQVIGEKLFF. The CDR3 DNA follows: TGTGCCAGCAGGCTACAGGTGATAGGTGAAAAACTGTTTTTT.

A remark on this clonotype: The junction shows a germline mismatch at one end, possibly a read error. The V and J genes are TRBV7-9 and TRBJ1-1; 7 bases fit TRBD1. This CDR3 is built from 14 residues. CDR1 and CDR2 from the germline V gene are SEHNR and FQNEAQ (reference sequence). The CDR3 loop reads CASSLGDSYTGAFF. The CDR3 nucleotides are TGTGCCAGCAGCTTAGGGGACAGTTACACTGGAGCTTTCTTT.

The V call is TRBV4-2, the J call TRBJ1-2; D gene ambiguous. This CDR3 spans 13 amino acids. Germline values: CDR1 LGHNA, CDR2 YNFKEQ. V was pared by 0 bases and J by 6 bases, with 8 bases between. The DNA for the CDR3 is TGTGCCAGCAGCCAAGATCCAGAGGATGGCTACACCTTC. Its translation is CASSQDPEDGYTF.

A few counts support this clonotype. The chain couples TRBV14 to TRBJ2-7; D unclear. This CDR3 contains 17 residues. Per the germline V gene, CDR1 is SGHDN and CDR2 is FVKESK. V lost 0 bases to trimming and J lost 3 bases, with 18 bases between them. DNA of the CDR3: TGTGCCAGCAGCCAAGAAAGTGGCACAGACAAGTACTACGAGCAGTACTTC. It is translated as CASSQESGTDKYYEQYF.

This chain uses TRBV20-1 with TRBJ1-4, with 9 nucleotides matching TRBD1. The V segment lost 4 bases and the J segment 8 bases; nucleotides outside the gene matches: 8. The CDR3 is 14 amino acids. Germline CDR1 is DFQATT and CDR2 is SNEGSKA (reference sequence). The CDR3 nucleotides are TGCAGTGCTACTGTGCTGACAGGGGGGGAAAAACTGTTTTTT. It translates to CSATVLTGGEKLFF.

The rearrangement uses TRBV5-4 and TRBJ1-1; the D gene is possibly TRBD1 (6 bases). Trimming took off 2 bases at V and 3 bases at J, with 11 bases between the two ends. The germline V gene encodes CDR1 SGHNT and CDR2 YYREEE (reference sequence). This CDR3 has 14 amino acids. The CDR3 is CASSFRGGDTEAFF. The CDR3 region has the DNA TGTGCCAGCAGCTTTAGGGGGGGAGACACTGAAGCTTTCTTT.

This clonotype came up a few times. The V and J genes are TRBV28 and TRBJ1-3; D gene uncertain. The CDR3 is made up of 13 amino acids. Germline CDR1 and CDR2: MDHEN and SYDVKM. Trimming took off 4 bases at V and 6 bases at J, with 10 bases between the two ends. CDR3 sequence reads: CASSYLDPNTIYF. For the CDR3, the DNA is TGTGCCAGCAGTTACCTTGATCCAAACACCATATATTTT.